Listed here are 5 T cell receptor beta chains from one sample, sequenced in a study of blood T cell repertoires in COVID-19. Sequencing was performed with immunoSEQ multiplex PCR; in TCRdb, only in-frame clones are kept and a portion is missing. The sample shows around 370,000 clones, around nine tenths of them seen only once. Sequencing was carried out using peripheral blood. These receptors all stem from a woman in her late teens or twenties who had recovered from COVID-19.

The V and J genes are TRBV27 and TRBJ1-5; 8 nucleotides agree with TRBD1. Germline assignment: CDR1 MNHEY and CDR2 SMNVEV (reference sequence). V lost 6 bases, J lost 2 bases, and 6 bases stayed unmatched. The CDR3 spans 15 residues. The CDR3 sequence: CASRDRALGNQPQHF. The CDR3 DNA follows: TGTGCCAGCAGGGACAGGGCACTTGGCAATCAGCCCCAGCATTTT.

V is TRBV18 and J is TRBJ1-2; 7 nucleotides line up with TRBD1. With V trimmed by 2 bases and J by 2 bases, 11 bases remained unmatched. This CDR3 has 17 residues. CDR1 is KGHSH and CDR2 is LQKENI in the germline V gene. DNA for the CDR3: TGTGCCAGCTCACCATTCCCTCCAGGGGGTGAAAACTATGGCTACACCTTC. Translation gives CASSPFPPGGENYGYTF.

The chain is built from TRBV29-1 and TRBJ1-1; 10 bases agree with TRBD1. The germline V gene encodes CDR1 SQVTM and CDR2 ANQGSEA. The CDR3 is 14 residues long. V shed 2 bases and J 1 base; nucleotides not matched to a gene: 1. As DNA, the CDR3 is TGCAGCGTTGAACGACAGGGGGCGAACACTGAAGCTTTCTTT. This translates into CSVERQGANTEAFF.

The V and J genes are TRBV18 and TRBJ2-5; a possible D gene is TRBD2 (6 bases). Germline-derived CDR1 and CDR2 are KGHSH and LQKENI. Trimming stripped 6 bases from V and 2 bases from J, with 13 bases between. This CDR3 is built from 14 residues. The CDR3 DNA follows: TGTGCCAGCTCCCGGGGACTGATACAAGAGACCCAGTACTTC. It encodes CASSRGLIQETQYF.

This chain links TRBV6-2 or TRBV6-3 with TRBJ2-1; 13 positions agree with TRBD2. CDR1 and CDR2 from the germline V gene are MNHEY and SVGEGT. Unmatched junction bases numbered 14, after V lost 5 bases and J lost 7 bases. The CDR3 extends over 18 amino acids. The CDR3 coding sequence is TGTGCCAGCAGTCGGACTAGCGGGAGACTTACCGGTGGGAATGAGCAGTTCTTC. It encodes CASSRTSGRLTGGNEQFF.